Following are 22 T cell receptor beta chains from one sample sequenced in a study of blood T cells in healthy people across ages. A second PCR of 7 to 11 cycles used a sample-barcoded 5' primer and a J-beta primer mix. TCRdb analysed the 5' RACE reads with MiXCR anew, one entry per CDR3 protein. The sample lists about 720,000 distinct CDR3 sequences; approximately 22% were seen once. The sequenced material came from blood. These receptors were taken from an older man in good health.

V gene TRBV29-1 combines with J gene TRBJ2-5; D may be TRBD2 (5 bases). Judging by the DNA end, TRBJ2-7 fits better; the J call may be wrong. Per germline, CDR1 SQVTM and CDR2 ANQGSEA. This CDR3 spans 11 amino acids. The CDR3 DNA reads as TGCAGTTACGGGGATCTGTACGAGCAGTACTTC. Encoded protein: CSYGDLYEQYF.

This clonotype was seen a few times. This sequence joins TRBV5-1 and TRBJ1-1; TRBD1 is a possible D gene (5 bases). The CDR3 has 14 residues. Between the trimmed V and J ends, which lost 4 bases and 1 base, there was a span of 11 bases. Germline CDR1 SGHRS, CDR2 YFSETQ. The CDR3 protein is CASSPPTANTEAFF. The CDR3 DNA sequence: TGCGCCAGCAGCCCCCCGACAGCGAACACTGAAGCTTTCTTT.

This clonotype turned up a few times. The chain uses TRBV6-5 and TRBJ2-3; 8 bases fit TRBD1. Losses at the gene ends were 5 bases for V and 3 bases for J; bases not matched to a gene: 7. Germline V gene data show CDR1 as MNHEY and CDR2 as SVGAGI. The CDR3 spans 15 residues. CDR3 sequence reads: CASSRQGARTDTQYF. The CDR3, as DNA: TGTGCCAGCAGTCGTCAGGGGGCTAGAACAGATACGCAGTATTTT.

In its sample, this clonotype was seen many times. The chain combines TRBV27 with TRBJ1-2; maybe TRBD1 (6 bases). This CDR3 region has 14 residues. CDR1 MNHEY and CDR2 SMNVEV come from the germline V gene (reference sequence). The V gene lost 4 bases and the J gene lost 2 bases, with 11 bases spanning the gap. The CDR3 DNA reads TGTGCCAGCAGTTACTTAACAGGGAACTATGGCTACACCTTC. This encodes CASSYLTGNYGYTF.

This clonotype was seen more than once but under ten times. At one boundary the junction diverges from the germline segment, which might be a read error. The genes are TRBV18 and TRBJ2-1, with a possible D match to TRBD2 (5 bases). Germline V gives CDR1 KGHSH, CDR2 LQKENI. The CDR3 spans 14 residues. As DNA, the CDR3 is TGTGCCAGCTCACTAGAGAGGGTCGCGGATGAGCAGCTCTTC. Its translation is CASSLERVADEQLF.

Written as DNA, the CDR3 is TGTGCCAGCAGCTTGGGGCAGATCACCTACAATGAGCAGTTCTTC. As protein: CASSLGQITYNEQFF. This chain links TRBV5-8 with TRBJ2-1, with D hard to call. Germline V CDR1 and CDR2: SGHTS, YDEGEE. V lost 0 bases to trimming and J lost 2 bases, with 9 bases between them. This CDR3 comprises 15 residues.

The V call is TRBV7-2, the J call TRBJ1-2; weak D call: TRBD1 (5 bases). The V end lost 2 bases, the J end lost 2 bases, and 12 bases lay between the germline ends. CDR1 SGHTA and CDR2 FQGNSA come from the germline V gene. CDR3 length equals 15 residues. CDR3 loop: CASSLYGDSNYGYTF. The CDR3 nucleotides are TGTGCCAGCAGCTTATACGGAGACAGCAACTATGGCTACACCTTC. Complete variable domain (other parts from reference TRBV7-2 and TRBJ1-2): GAGVSQSPSNKVTEKGKDVELRCDPISGHTALYWYRQSLGQGLEFLIYFQGNSAPDKSGLPSDRFSAERTGGSVSTLTIQRTQQEDSAVYLCASSLYGDSNYGYTFGSGTRLTVV.

This clonotype has just a few counts. The chain carries TRBV3-1 and TRBJ1-4, with D hard to call. The V gene's germline CDR1 is LGHDT and CDR2 YNNKEL (reference sequence). The CDR3 loop spans 13 amino acids. V lost 2 bases and J lost 10, with 11 bases in between. CDR3 nucleotides: TGTGCCAGCAGCCAACGCCCGATGGGAAAACTGTTTTTT. Translation gives CASSQRPMGKLFF.

The chain recombines TRBV28 with TRBJ2-6, with 7 bases matching TRBD1. The germline CDR1 and CDR2 sequences are MDHEN and SYDVKM. V trimming: 3 bases; J trimming: 4 bases; junction bases outside the gene matches: 9. The CDR3 length is 17 residues. Here the CDR3 reads CASSFVQGVGGANVLTF. The CDR3 DNA is TGTGCCAGCAGTTTTGTTCAGGGGGTAGGAGGGGCCAACGTCCTGACTTTC.

This clonotype was recorded a few times. The chain has TRBV12-3 or TRBV12-4 and TRBJ2-3; a possible D gene is TRBD2 (5 bases). Trimming shortened V by 5 bases and J by 2 bases, and 14 bases separated the two germline ends. This CDR3 has 15 amino acids. CDR3 sequence reads: CASSGGAGVTDTQYF. The CDR3 DNA is TGTGCCAGCAGTGGTGGTGCGGGCGTCACAGATACGCAGTATTTT.

This clonotype was seen only a few times. The chain joins TRBV14 to TRBJ2-5, with unresolved D. The CDR3 runs to 14 residues. With 0 bases removed from V and 1 base from J, the gap between germline ends came to 6 bases. The germline V gene encodes CDR1 SGHDN and CDR2 FVKESK. CDR3 nucleotides: TGTGCCAGCAGCCAAGAGGCCGTCCAAGAGACCCAGTACTTC. Translated, it gives CASSQEAVQETQYF.

The sample holds a few counts of this clonotype. CDR3 nucleotide sequence: TGTGCCAGCAGTTTGAGGGGTTCCGAGCAGTACGTC. It translates to CASSLRGSEQYV. The chain combines TRBV12-3 or TRBV12-4 with TRBJ2-5; the D gene could be TRBD1 or TRBD2 (5 bases each). The J call may be wrong; the DNA end is better matched by TRBJ2-7. The CDR3 consists of 12 residues.

The V gene is TRBV12-3 or TRBV12-4, the J gene TRBJ2-4; 9 bases align to TRBD1. V shed 5 bases and J 8 bases; nucleotides not matched to a gene: 13. This CDR3 is built from 16 residues. In nucleotides, the CDR3 is TGTGCCAGCAGTCCATCCGGGACAGGGTATTTCTACATTCAGTACTTC. Translating it yields CASSPSGTGYFYIQYF.

V usage is TRBV20-1 and J usage is TRBJ2-3, with 14 bases lining up with TRBD2. Germline CDR1 is DFQATT and CDR2 is SNEGSKA (reference sequence). This CDR3 has 16 amino acids. J was trimmed by 4 bases and V by 5 bases; bases with no gene match: 8. In DNA, the CDR3 is TGCAGTGCTTCCCCGGGACTAGCGGGAGTTGCAGATACGCAGTATTTT. It codes for CSASPGLAGVADTQYF.

Many counts were recorded for this clonotype. The chain combines TRBV12-3 or TRBV12-4 with TRBJ1-5; possible D gene TRBD1, 5 bases. V lost 3 bases to trimming and J lost 9 bases, with 12 bases between them. The CDR3 totals 13 residues. In nucleotides, the CDR3 is TGTGCCAGCAGTTTGGAATTGGGACGGCCCCAGCATTTT. This codes for CASSLELGRPQHF.

This clonotype was detected a few times. V gene TRBV6-2 or TRBV6-3 combines with J gene TRBJ1-1; weak D call: TRBD1 (6 bases). The CDR3 is made up of 20 amino acids. The V end lost 6 bases, the J end lost 5 bases, and 34 bases lay between the germline ends. In germline, CDR1 is MNHEY, CDR2 SVGEGT. The CDR3 DNA reads TGTGCCAGCAGACCAATGGGCCGTTCTGGGCAGACAGGAGGAGGGACTGAAGCTTTCTTT. This sequence encodes CASRPMGRSGQTGGGTEAFF.

The CDR3 region is CSAPLSGLQETQYF. In DNA, the CDR3 is TGCAGTGCTCCCCTGAGCGGACTACAAGAGACCCAGTACTTC. This rearrangement joins TRBV20-1 to TRBJ2-5; perhaps TRBD2 as D (6 bases). Germline CDR1 and CDR2: DFQATT and SNEGSKA (reference sequence). The CDR3 has 14 residues. Trimming cost V 5 bases and J 2 bases, with 15 bases left between them.

CDR3 DNA: TGTGCCAGCAGCTTGTGGGGTTATAATTCACCCCTCCACTTT. It specifies CASSLWGYNSPLHF. The V and J genes are TRBV7-9 and TRBJ1-6; no firm D call. V lost 3 bases, J lost 4 bases, and 7 bases lay in between. CDR3 length equals 14 residues. Germline CDR1 and CDR2: SEHNR and FQNEAQ (reference sequence).

This clonotype was observed a handful of times. The CDR3 loop reads CASQTEPLTGELFF. The CDR3 region has the DNA TGTGCCAGCCAAACAGAACCTCTCACCGGGGAGCTGTTTTTT. The chain joins TRBV7-2 to TRBJ2-2; unclear D gene. The length of the CDR3 is 14 residues. Trimming removed 8 bases from V and 4 bases from J, with 14 bases in between. Germline CDR1 SGHTA, CDR2 FQGNSA.

This clonotype was counted a few times. The DNA of the CDR3 is TGTGCCAGCAAGGACAGTAATGAAAAACTGTTTTTT. This codes for CASKDSNEKLFF. The chain joins TRBV21-1 to TRBJ1-4; the tabulated D call, TRBD1, remains unverified against the DNA. TRBV21-1 is labeled a pseudogene. CDR3 size: 12 residues.

This clonotype was seen more than once but under ten times. V is TRBV7-6 and J is TRBJ2-5; 7 bases match TRBD1. The J call is doubtful: the DNA matches TRBJ2-7 better. Per the germline V gene, CDR1 is SGHVS and CDR2 is FNYEAQ. CDR3 length: 15 residues. Here the CDR3 reads CASSSPGQSSYEQYF. The CDR3, as DNA: TGTGCCAGCAGCTCACCGGGACAGTCCTCCTACGAGCAGTACTTC.

J is TRBJ1-6 and V is TRBV27; D is perhaps TRBD1 (5 bases). Trimming took off 6 bases at V and 7 bases at J, with 16 bases between the two ends. The CDR3 has 15 residues. Germline V gene sequence: CDR1 MNHEY, CDR2 SMNVEV (reference sequence). The CDR3 DNA is TGTGCCAGCAGGACCGGGACCGCCGGGAATTCACCCCTCCACTTT. Translated, it gives CASRTGTAGNSPLHF.